Sequencing of this T cell receptor beta chain was carried out in a study of blood T cell repertoires in COVID-19. Only a few counts were recorded for this clone. Original analysis: Amplification of reference gene primers was used by the study to estimate nucleated cell counts. The repertoire was sequenced with immunoSEQ multiplex PCR; TCRdb's copy has only in-frame clones and lacks some. That table furnishes V, J and clone size, whereas the DNA furnished D and trimming. The sample has 150,000 to 200,000 clones; more than 75% are singletons. CDR3 length equals 15 residues. Looked up from germline, CDR1 is LNHDA and CDR2 is SQIVND (reference sequence). J lost 1 base, V lost 6 bases, and 6 bases had no gene match.

This sequence was found in a woman aged 50 to 65 who had recovered from COVID-19. The sequenced sample was PBMCs or T cells enriched from blood (not recorded which). The chain recombines TRBV19 with TRBJ2-1; 7 bases align to TRBD1. The CDR3, as DNA: TGTGCCAGTAGACAAACAGGGGTGTCCTACAATGAGCAGTTCTTC. Its protein is CASRQTGVSYNEQFF.